A single sample gave rise to the 29 T cell receptor beta chains below, sequenced in a study of metastatic and nonmetastatic thyroid tumors (dated by TCRdb to 2020 to 2022). The library was prepared using PCR. The instrument given in TCRdb is Illumina HiSeq 4000. TCRdb took the public reads, trimmed them with fastp at Q25, ran MiXCR for clone calling and kept in-frame beta chains. This sample lists 75,000 to 100,000 clones; roughly an eighth were detected once. The ten largest clones add up to around 11% of the sample. None of the patients had been given any treatment before thyroid surgery. Input material: blood. These receptor sequences come from a female donor with papillary thyroid cancer or a benign thyroid nodule (not recorded which). Some clones in this sample may be carry-over from other donors' samples.

This clone has only a few counts. Other DNA variants within this sample encode the same CDR3. The chain is built from TRBV6-6 and TRBJ1-5; D not certain. Per germline, CDR1 MNHNY and CDR2 SVGAGI (reference sequence). The V end lost 3 bases, the J end lost 0 bases, and 3 bases lay between the germline ends. The length of the CDR3 is 13 residues. This chain's CDR3 is CASSYSSNQPQHF. In DNA form, the CDR3 reads TGTGCCAGCAGTTATAGTAGCAATCAGCCCCAGCATTTT.

The sample holds many counts of this clone. This sequence joins TRBV9 and TRBJ2-3; a possible D gene is TRBD1 (5 bases). V was shortened by 2 bases and J by 1 base, with 11 bases between the two germline ends. Germline CDR1 is SGDLS and CDR2 is YYNGEE. CDR3 length: 15 amino acids. CDR3 loop: CASSVTDSRTDTQYF. DNA for the CDR3: TGTGCCAGCAGCGTTACTGACAGTCGCACAGATACGCAGTATTTT. The full variable domain, rest sourced from reference TRBV9 and TRBJ2-3, is DSGVTQTPKHLITATGQRVTLRCSPRSGDLSVYWYQQSLDQGLQFLIQYYNGEERAKGNILERFSAQQFPDLHSELNLSSLELGDSALYFCASSVTDSRTDTQYFGPGTRLTVL.

This rearrangement joins TRBV5-4 to TRBJ2-3; 9 nucleotides match TRBD1. The J segment lost 1 base and the V segment lost 3 bases, leaving 9 bases of the junction unmatched. Germline V gene lookup returns CDR1 SGHNT and CDR2 YYREEE (reference sequence). The CDR3 runs 17 residues. The CDR3 sequence is CASSSPRGDRGTDTQYF. CDR3 sequence (DNA): TGTGCCAGCAGCTCACCAAGGGGGGACAGGGGCACAGATACGCAGTATTTT.

About this clone itself: The junction differs from germline at one of its ends, possibly a read error. The V gene is TRBV11-1, the J gene TRBJ2-1, with D perhaps given as TRBD1 or TRBD2 (6 bases each). Germline V gene sequence: CDR1 SGHAT, CDR2 FQDESV (reference sequence). This CDR3 comprises 15 residues. CDR3 in amino acids: CASSLARGVLDDQFF. The CDR3 coding sequence is TGTGCCAGCAGCTTAGCTAGGGGGGTTTTGGATGATCAGTTCTTC.

The J gene is TRBJ2-6, the V gene TRBV7-8, with unresolved D. Germline lookup yields CDR1 SGHVS and CDR2 FQNEAQ. The V gene lost 6 bases and the J gene lost 0 bases, with 9 bases spanning the gap. This CDR3 spans 15 amino acids. The DNA for the CDR3 is TGTGCCAGCAGGTATCTCAGCTCTGGGGCCAACGTCCTGACTTTC. As protein: CASRYLSSGANVLTF.

In this sample, this clone turned up many times. This chain joins TRBV9 and TRBJ1-3; the D is unclear. This CDR3 has 13 residues. V was trimmed by 2 bases and J by 3 bases, leaving 6 bases between them. Germline CDR1 is SGDLS and CDR2 is YYNGEE. The CDR3 nucleotides read TGTGCCAGCAGCGTTGGGAATGGAAACACCATATATTTT. Its translation: CASSVGNGNTIYF. The entire variable domain, with the rest obtained from reference TRBV9 and TRBJ1-3, is as follows: DSGVTQTPKHLITATGQRVTLRCSPRSGDLSVYWYQQSLDQGLQFLIQYYNGEERAKGNILERFSAQQFPDLHSELNLSSLELGDSALYFCASSVGNGNTIYFGEGSWLTVV.

This clone was counted ten times or more. The V gene is TRBV7-9, the J gene TRBJ2-3; TRBD2 might be the D (6 bases). The CDR3 runs to 13 residues. In germline, CDR1 is SEHNR, CDR2 FQNEAQ (reference sequence). V lost 6 bases to trimming and J lost 2 bases, with 9 bases between them. The CDR3 spells CASRGLSTDTQYF. DNA of the CDR3: TGTGCCAGCAGGGGACTCTCCACAGATACGCAGTATTTT.

This clone was seen many times. This chain links TRBV5-1 with TRBJ2-1; TRBD2 matches 9 bases. CDR3 size: 16 residues. Trimming removed 1 base from V and 6 bases from J; junction bases left unmatched: 8. Germline V gives CDR1 SGHRS, CDR2 YFSETQ. CDR3 loop: CASSLRTGTSSNEQFF. In DNA, the CDR3 is TGCGCCAGCAGCTTGAGGACCGGGACTAGCTCCAATGAGCAGTTCTTC. The entire variable domain, with the rest obtained from reference TRBV5-1 and TRBJ2-1, is as follows: KAGVTQTPRYLIKTRGQQVTLSCSPISGHRSVSWYQQTPGQGLQFLFEYFSETQRNKGNFPGRFSGRQFSNSRSEMNVSTLELGDSALYLCASSLRTGTSSNEQFFGPGTRLTVL.

This clone was seen more than once but under ten times. This rearrangement joins TRBV6-2 or TRBV6-3 to TRBJ1-6; D perhaps matches TRBD1 (6 bases). The CDR3 totals 16 residues. The germline CDR1 and CDR2 sequences are MNHEY and SVGEGT. V was pared by 0 bases and J by 5 bases, with 11 bases between. In nucleotides, the CDR3 is TGTGCCAGCAGTTACTCGGGCACAGGGAATAATTCACCCCTCCACTTT. Its translation: CASSYSGTGNNSPLHF.

This clone was recorded at least ten times. Other nucleotide sequences from this sample produce the same CDR3. The rearrangement uses TRBV20-1 and TRBJ2-5, with D maybe TRBD2 (5 bases). Trimming shortened V by 6 bases and J by 2 bases, and 10 bases separated the two germline ends. CDR1 is DFQATT and CDR2 is SNEGSKA in the germline V gene (reference sequence). This CDR3 contains 12 residues. CDR3 coding DNA: TGCAGTGCGGAGGCAGATCAAGAGACCCAGTACTTC. It encodes CSAEADQETQYF.

Ten or more counts support this clone. V gene TRBV20-1 combines with J gene TRBJ2-2; 9 positions match TRBD1. Germline V CDR1 and CDR2: DFQATT, SNEGSKA (reference sequence). Trimming cost V 3 bases and J 4 bases; bases outside gene matches: 0. This CDR3 contains 13 residues. For the CDR3, the DNA is TGCAGTGCTAGGGACAGGGGCACCGGGGAGCTGTTTTTT. Translation gives CSARDRGTGELFF.

At least ten counts were recorded for this clone. The chain couples TRBV27 to TRBJ1-2; TRBD1 matches at 9 bases. CDR3 length equals 16 residues. The germline CDR1 and CDR2 sequences are MNHEY and SMNVEV (reference sequence). V lost 5 bases, J lost 3 bases, and 10 bases stayed unmatched. CDR3 region: CASSPELGTGHYGYTF. The DNA of the CDR3 is TGTGCCAGCAGTCCCGAGCTTGGGACAGGGCACTATGGCTACACCTTC.

This clone was seen repeatedly, ten times or more. The CDR3 sequence: CASSLTSGLAAGELFF. The CDR3 DNA sequence: TGTGCCAGCAGCTTGACGTCGGGACTAGCGGCCGGGGAGCTGTTTTTT. This chain joins TRBV11-1 and TRBJ2-2, with 11 positions matching TRBD2. The CDR3 is 16 residues long. Germline lookup yields CDR1 SGHAT and CDR2 FQDESV (reference sequence). V lost 3 bases to trimming and J lost 6 bases; unmatched junction nucleotides: 6.

This clone was observed many times. The chain combines TRBV9 with TRBJ2-2; no reliable D call. V shed 4 bases and J shed 2 bases, with 15 bases lying between them. CDR1 and CDR2 from the germline V gene are SGDLS and YYNGEE. This CDR3 is 16 amino acids long. The CDR3: CASSPRPGRNTGELFF. The CDR3 coding sequence is TGTGCCAGCAGCCCCAGGCCAGGCCGAAACACCGGGGAGCTGTTTTTT.

Ten or more counts support this clone. Additional DNA sequences in this sample encode the identical CDR3. The chain employs TRBV7-6 and TRBJ1-2, with a tentative D call TRBD1 (6 bases). Trimming removed 5 bases at V and 14 bases at J, with 18 bases between. The length of the CDR3 is 12 residues. Germline V gene lookup returns CDR1 SGHVS and CDR2 FNYEAQ. The CDR3 DNA sequence: TGTGCCAGCAGCCCCACAGGGAGGGAGGCGACCTTC. Translating it yields CASSPTGREATF.

This clone was detected ten times or more. The rearrangement uses TRBV9 and TRBJ1-5, with 8 bases matching TRBD1. CDR3 length: 15 residues. Germline-derived CDR1 and CDR2 are SGDLS and YYNGEE. With V trimmed by 0 bases and J by 4 bases, 3 bases remained unmatched. CDR3 loop: CASSVGQGLNQPQHF. For the CDR3, the DNA is TGTGCCAGCAGCGTAGGACAGGGGTTGAATCAGCCCCAGCATTTT.

This clone has ten or more counts. The chain uses TRBV12-5 and TRBJ2-3; unclear D gene. V was pared by 6 bases and J by 2 bases, with 6 bases between. The germline V gene encodes CDR1 LGHNT and CDR2 FRNRAP. This CDR3 is built from 12 residues. CDR3 DNA: TGTGCTAGTGGGCAAAACACAGATACGCAGTATTTT. This sequence encodes CASGQNTDTQYF.

This clone occurred many times. The CDR3 coding sequence is TGTGCCTGGAACCGCGGGGCCCGGGGGGTATACGAGCAGTACTTC. Its protein is CAWNRGARGVYEQYF. The chain links TRBV30 to TRBJ2-7; 7 bases align to TRBD2. Germline values: CDR1 GTSNPN, CDR2 SVGIG (reference sequence). The J segment lost 4 bases and the V segment lost 4 bases, leaving 13 bases of the junction unmatched. This CDR3 comprises 15 residues.

The J gene is TRBJ1-1, the V gene TRBV19; TRBD1 matches at 9 bases. There are 15 residues in the CDR3. Germline CDR1 and CDR2: LNHDA and SQIVND (reference sequence). The J segment lost 4 bases and the V segment lost 5 bases, leaving 8 bases of the junction unmatched. The CDR3 DNA reads as TGTGCCAGTAGTGGCCCCGGGACAGGGAGCACTGAAGCTTTCTTT. It translates to CASSGPGTGSTEAFF.

Regarding this clone: The germline gene is not matched at one end of the junction; a read error may be the cause. The chain has TRBV5-1 and TRBJ2-2, with 7 bases lining up with TRBD2. CDR1 is SGHRS and CDR2 is YFSETQ in the germline V gene. CDR3 length: 17 amino acids. CDR3 sequence reads: CASSLAASGRGTVELFF. For the CDR3, the DNA is TGCGCCAGCAGCTTGGCGGCTAGCGGTAGGGGCACCGTGGAGCTGTTTTTT.

This clone was picked up many times. Other DNA sequences in this sample translate to the same CDR3. The rearrangement joins TRBV5-4 to TRBJ1-1; the D gene is possibly TRBD1 (6 bases). Germline lookup yields CDR1 SGHNT and CDR2 YYREEE (reference sequence). V lost 1 base, J lost 1 base, and 8 bases lay in between. The CDR3 has 14 amino acids. The CDR3 spells CASSLLGGNTEAFF. As DNA, the CDR3 is TGTGCCAGCAGCTTGTTAGGGGGGAACACTGAAGCTTTCTTT.

This clone came up a few times. The same CDR3 is also encoded by other DNA sequences in this sample. This chain connects TRBV19 to TRBJ2-7, with a tentative D call TRBD1 (5 bases). Germline CDR1 and CDR2: LNHDA and SQIVND (reference sequence). This CDR3 comprises 13 residues. V shed 6 bases and J shed 4 bases, with 13 bases lying between them. CDR3 amino acids: CASSPGSTYEQYF. CDR3 nucleotides: TGTGCCAGTAGCCCAGGGTCAACATACGAGCAGTACTTC.

This clone came up many times. The CDR3 protein is CASTLGGSDYEQYF. The CDR3 DNA follows: TGTGCCAGCACCTTGGGTGGGTCGGACTACGAGCAGTACTTC. The rearrangement links TRBV28 to TRBJ2-7; D unclear. This CDR3 contains 14 residues. V gave up 7 bases and J gave up 3 bases, with 16 bases separating them. Germline V gene lookup returns CDR1 MDHEN and CDR2 SYDVKM.

J is TRBJ1-1 and V is TRBV30; perhaps TRBD1 as D (6 bases). Germline V gene data show CDR1 as GTSNPN and CDR2 as SVGIG (reference sequence). V dropped 2 bases and J dropped 4 bases, with 14 bases sitting between them. This CDR3 region has 14 residues. The CDR3 reads CAWSFWGRGTEAFF. The DNA of the CDR3 is TGTGCCTGGAGTTTTTGGGGGCGCGGCACTGAAGCTTTCTTT. Supplemented by reference TRBV30 and TRBJ1-1, the full variable domain reads SQTIHQWPATLVQPVGSPLSLECTVEGTSNPNLYWYRQAAGRGLQLLFYSVGIGQISSEVPQNLSASRPQDRQFILSSKKLLLSDSGFYLCAWSFWGRGTEAFFGQGTRLTVV.

This clone was seen many times. The chain combines TRBV5-6 with TRBJ1-2, with 9 bases matching TRBD1. Germline V lookup: CDR1 SGHDT, CDR2 YYEEEE. Germline trimming cut 4 bases from V and 5 bases from J; bases unmatched to any gene: 12. The CDR3 extends over 16 amino acids. CDR3 sequence (DNA): TGTGCCAGCAGCCGACTTCCGGGACAGGGACCTTATGGCTACACCTTC. Its translation: CASSRLPGQGPYGYTF. Full variable domain (remainder filled in from reference TRBV5-6 and TRBJ1-2): DAGVTQSPTHLIKTRGQQVTLRCSPKSGHDTVSWYQQALGQGPQFIFQYYEEEERQRGNFPDRFSGHQFPNYSSELNVNALLLGDSALYLCASSRLPGQGPYGYTFGSGTRLTVV.

At least ten counts were recorded for this clone. CDR3 coding DNA: TGTGCCAGCAGTGACCCCCGGGACAGGGAGGGGGACGAGCAGTACTTC. Its translation is CASSDPRDREGDEQYF. The J gene is TRBJ2-7, the V gene TRBV6-4, with TRBD1 identical over 9 bases. V lost 2 bases, J lost 5 bases, and 10 bases stayed unmatched. CDR3 length equals 16 residues. Germline assignment: CDR1 MRHNA and CDR2 SNTAGT.

This clone was seen a few times. Given a much more abundant clone one base away, this may be a read error. The rearrangement joins TRBV29-1 to TRBJ2-1, with unresolved D. Germline V lookup: CDR1 SQVTM, CDR2 ANQGSEA. The CDR3 consists of 15 residues. The CDR3 nucleotides read TGCAGCGTTGAAGGGCTAGTGGGCGGATACAATGAGCAGTTATTC. Its translation: CSVEGLVGGYNEQLF.

This clone was counted between two and nine times. The genes are TRBV6-1 and TRBJ2-1, with TRBD1 matching over 7 bases. The CDR3 contains 15 residues. V lost 7 bases, J lost 0 bases, and 6 bases stayed unmatched. CDR1 is MNHNS, CDR2 SASEGT, per germline. The CDR3 spells CASNFRGSSYNEQFF. The CDR3 nucleotides are TGTGCCAGCAACTTCAGGGGGAGCTCCTACAATGAGCAGTTCTTC.

This clone was found many times. The CDR3 here is CASSEFGYTF. In nucleotides, the CDR3 is TGTGCCAGCAGTGAGTTTGGCTACACCTTC. V usage is TRBV6-1 and J usage is TRBJ1-2; no definite D call. This CDR3 is 10 amino acids long. The V end was cut by 3 bases, the J end by 7 bases, with 3 bases between. Looked up from germline, CDR1 is MNHNS and CDR2 is SASEGT.